These T cell receptor beta chains were read from a single sample in a study of shared clonotypes between healthy human individuals. Only in-frame clones appear in the TCRdb table, and some are missing; sequencing was by immunoSEQ multiplex PCR. The sample shows roughly 2,000,000 clones, approximately 95% of them seen only once. Sequences were obtained from naive CD8+ T cells sorted from blood. The receptors come from a man between 18 and 35 years old in good health. Each CDR3 is given with its conserved first and last residue. A D gene is named only where the DNA matches it firmly. Clone size, where shown, is once, few, many, or a class for clones that have expanded.

D gene: TRBD2
clone size: .
V gene: TRBV30
J gene: TRBJ2-7
CDR3 protein: CAWSVGLASGYEQYF
CDR3 DNA: TGTGCCTGGAGTGTCGGACTAGCGTCGGGATACGAGCAGTACTTC

D gene: TRBD2
clone size: .
V gene: TRBV7-9
J gene: TRBJ2-1
CDR3 protein: CASSWTSGSWDEQFF
CDR3 DNA: TGTGCCAGCAGCTGGACTAGCGGGAGTTGGGATGAGCAGTTCTTC

D gene: .
clone size: once
V gene: TRBV30
J gene: TRBJ2-3
CDR3 protein: CAWSPGIASTDTQYF
CDR3 DNA: TGTGCCTGGAGTCCGGGTATCGCTAGCACAGATACGCAGTATTTT

D gene: .
clone size: once
V gene: TRBV10-3
J gene: TRBJ2-3
CDR3 protein: CAISEPGNTDTQYF
CDR3 DNA: TGTGCCATCAGTGAGCCCGGGAACACAGATACGCAGTATTTT

D gene: TRBD1
clone size: .
V gene: TRBV27
J gene: TRBJ2-7
CDR3 protein: CASVETGTGHYEQYF
CDR3 DNA: TGTGCCAGCGTTGAGACCGGGACAGGACACTACGAGCAGTACTTC

D gene: TRBD2
clone size: .
V gene: TRBV4-1
J gene: TRBJ2-7
CDR3 protein: CASSHPSGGPYEQYF
CDR3 DNA: TGCGCCAGCAGCCACCCTAGCGGGGGGCCCTACGAGCAGTACTTC

D gene: .
clone size: .
V gene: TRBV29-1
J gene: TRBJ1-1
CDR3 protein: CSVDTGYTEAFF
CDR3 DNA: TGCAGCGTTGACACAGGGTACACTGAAGCTTTCTTT

D gene: .
clone size: .
V gene: TRBV5-4
J gene: TRBJ1-2
CDR3 protein: CASSLDSTVNYGYTF
CDR3 DNA: TGTGCCAGCAGCTTGGATAGTACGGTTAACTATGGCTACACCTTC

D gene: .
clone size: .
V gene: TRBV5-5
J gene: TRBJ2-7
CDR3 protein: CASSFAGGVYEQYF
CDR3 DNA: TGTGCCAGCAGCTTCGCCGGGGGAGTCTACGAGCAGTACTTC

D gene: .
clone size: .
V gene: TRBV6-6
J gene: TRBJ2-7
CDR3 protein: CASSSRDSNYYEQYF
CDR3 DNA: TGTGCCAGCAGTTCCCGGGACTCCAACTACTACGAGCAGTACTTC

D gene: .
clone size: .
V gene: TRBV6-5
J gene: TRBJ1-1
CDR3 protein: CASSYRFDGKAFF
CDR3 DNA: TGTGCCAGCAGTTACCGGTTCGACGGAAAAGCTTTCTTT

D gene: TRBD1
clone size: once
V gene: TRBV4-1
J gene: TRBJ1-2
CDR3 protein: CASSQWTGDGYTF
CDR3 DNA: TGCGCCAGCAGCCAATGGACAGGGGATGGCTACACCTTC

D gene: .
clone size: once
V gene: TRBV10-3
J gene: TRBJ2-5
CDR3 protein: CAISESPQETQYF
CDR3 DNA: TGTGCCATCAGTGAGTCGCCACAAGAGACCCAGTACTTC

D gene: .
clone size: .
V gene: TRBV11-2
J gene: TRBJ2-2
CDR3 protein: CASSSVAGANTGELFF
CDR3 DNA: TGTGCCAGCAGCTCAGTTGCAGGAGCGAACACCGGGGAGCTGTTTTTT